This T cell receptor beta chain is from a study of blood T cell repertoires in COVID-19. Whole-study context: PBMCs, B-cell-depleted T cells, or T cells provided the cDNA or gDNA that made up the material.

Everyone who took part was about 18 to 89 years old, and they came from some 23 US areas. Either two negative PCRs, clearance, or symptom resolution qualified Cohort 3 donors as recovered. The ends were cut back, 4 bases at V and 1 base at J, with 2 bases in the middle. Germline V gene data show CDR1 as SNHLY and CDR2 as FYNNEI. The CDR3 loop spans 13 amino acids. Original handling: Amplification of reference gene primers was used by the study to estimate nucleated cell counts. Clones were sequenced by immunoSEQ multiplex PCR, and TCRdb holds only the in-frame ones, with some missing. V and J calls and clone size follow that table, whereas D and trimming were derived from the DNA. The data contain about 180,000 clones, about 88% of them singletons.

Sequencing used PBMCs or T cells enriched from blood (not recorded which). V and J are TRBV2 and TRBJ1-6; D is uncertain. This TCR derives from a woman in her forties or fifties who had recovered from COVID-19. The CDR3 region has the DNA TGTGCCAGCAGTGCTTCCTATAATTCACCCCTCCACTTT. Translated: CASSASYNSPLHF.